This T cell receptor (beta chain) was identified in a study of cytomegalovirus exposure and HLA in healthy donors. Study-level results: Presence/absence analysis assumed near-uniform sequencing depth across donors.

CDR1 and CDR2 (germline): WSHSY, SAAADI. V shed 8 bases and J 5 bases; nucleotides not matched to a gene: 11. The CDR3 runs 16 residues. Concerning this clone: Its matching antigen is unknown.

In the PCR, 60 Vbeta and 13 Jbeta primers were used. Sequencing used immunoSEQ multiplex PCR; TCRdb keeps in-frame clones, though not all of them. The repertoire holds 120,000 to 150,000 clones, with over 55% as singletons. The chain has TRBV10-2 and TRBJ2-3; 12 nucleotides agree with TRBD2. The sequencing sample was made of PBMCs. This receptor was obtained from a man aged 40-49 years in good health and CMV-seronegative. The CDR3 DNA is TGCGCCAGCGGCGAGACTAGCGGGGGTGGTGGAGATACGCAGTATTTT. Encoded protein: CASGETSGGGGDTQYF.